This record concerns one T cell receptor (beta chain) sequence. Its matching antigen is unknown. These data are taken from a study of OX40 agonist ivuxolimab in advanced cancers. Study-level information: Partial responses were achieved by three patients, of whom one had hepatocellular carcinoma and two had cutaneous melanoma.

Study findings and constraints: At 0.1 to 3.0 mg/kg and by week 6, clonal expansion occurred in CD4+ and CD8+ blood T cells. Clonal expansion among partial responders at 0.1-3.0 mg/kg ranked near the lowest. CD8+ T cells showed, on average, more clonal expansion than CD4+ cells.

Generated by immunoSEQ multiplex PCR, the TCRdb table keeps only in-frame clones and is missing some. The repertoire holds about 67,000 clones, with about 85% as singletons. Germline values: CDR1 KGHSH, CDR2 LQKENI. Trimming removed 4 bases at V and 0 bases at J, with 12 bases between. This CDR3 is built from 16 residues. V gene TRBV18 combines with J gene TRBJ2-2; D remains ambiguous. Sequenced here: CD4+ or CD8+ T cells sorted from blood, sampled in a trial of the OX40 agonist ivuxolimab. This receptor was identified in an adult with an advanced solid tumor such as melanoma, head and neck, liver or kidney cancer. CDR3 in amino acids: CASSLTARANTGELFF. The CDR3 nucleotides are TGTGCCAGCTCACTAACGGCCAGAGCGAACACCGGGGAGCTGTTTTTT.